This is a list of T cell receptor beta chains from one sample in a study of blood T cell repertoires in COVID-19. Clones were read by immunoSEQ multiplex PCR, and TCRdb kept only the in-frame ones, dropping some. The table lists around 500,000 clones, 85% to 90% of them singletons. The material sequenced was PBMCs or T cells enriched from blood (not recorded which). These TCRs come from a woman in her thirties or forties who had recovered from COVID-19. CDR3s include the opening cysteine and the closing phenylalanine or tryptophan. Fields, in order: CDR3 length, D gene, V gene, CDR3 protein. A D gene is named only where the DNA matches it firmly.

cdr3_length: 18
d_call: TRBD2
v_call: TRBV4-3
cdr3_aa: CASSQVILGGTRSHIQYF

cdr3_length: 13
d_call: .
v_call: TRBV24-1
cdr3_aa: CAIQERSYQPQHF

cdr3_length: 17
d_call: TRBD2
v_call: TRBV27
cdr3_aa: CASQRTRVAGGTYEQYF

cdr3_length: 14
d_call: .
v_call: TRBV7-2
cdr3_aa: CASSFSRRQETQYF

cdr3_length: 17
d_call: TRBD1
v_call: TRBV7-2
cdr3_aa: CASSLGPRQGPTGELFF

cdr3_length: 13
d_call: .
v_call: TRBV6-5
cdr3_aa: CASSYPQGTEAFF

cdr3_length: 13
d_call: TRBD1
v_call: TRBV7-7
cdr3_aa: CASSWDREETQYF

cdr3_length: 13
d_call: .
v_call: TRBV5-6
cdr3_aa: CASSLTGPYGYTF

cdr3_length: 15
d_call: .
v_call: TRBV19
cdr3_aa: CASRPRQSDSTEAFF

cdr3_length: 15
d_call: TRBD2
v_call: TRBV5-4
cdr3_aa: CASAQTSGDSYEQYF

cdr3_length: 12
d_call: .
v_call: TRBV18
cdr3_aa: CASSPGSYGYTF

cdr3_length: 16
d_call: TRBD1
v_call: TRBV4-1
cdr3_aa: CASSQDTTGSFTEAFF

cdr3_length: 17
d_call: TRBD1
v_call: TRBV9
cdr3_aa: CASSVGQGAFRLYGYTF

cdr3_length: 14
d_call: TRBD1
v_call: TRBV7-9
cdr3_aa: CASSSQGLDTEAFF

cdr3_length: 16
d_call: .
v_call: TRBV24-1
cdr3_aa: CATSDFAGLDTDTQYF

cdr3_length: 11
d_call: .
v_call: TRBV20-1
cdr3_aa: CSPGGLYGYTF

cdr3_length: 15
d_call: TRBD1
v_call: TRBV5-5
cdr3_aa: CASSYTGGHGSGYTF

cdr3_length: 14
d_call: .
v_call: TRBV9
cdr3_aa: CASSVTSQSYEQYF

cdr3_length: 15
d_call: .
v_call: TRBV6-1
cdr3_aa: CASSEAGLVSETQYF

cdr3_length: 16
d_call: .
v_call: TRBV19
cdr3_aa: CASSIWDTPQGTEAFF

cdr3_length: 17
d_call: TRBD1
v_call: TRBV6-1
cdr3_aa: CASSKDRVLFSNQPQHF

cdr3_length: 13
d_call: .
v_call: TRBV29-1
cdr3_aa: CSVGRSKGYEQYF

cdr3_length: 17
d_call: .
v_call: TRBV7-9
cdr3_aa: CASSSVEGDASNQPQHF

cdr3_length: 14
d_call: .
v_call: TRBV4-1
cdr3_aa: CASSPGSSTDTQYF

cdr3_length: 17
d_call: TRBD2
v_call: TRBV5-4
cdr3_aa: CASSSRLAGEVYNEQFF

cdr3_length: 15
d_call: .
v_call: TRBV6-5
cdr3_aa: CASSSPIPGNTEAFF

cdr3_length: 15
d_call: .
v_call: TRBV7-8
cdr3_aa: CASSSYRESYNEQFF

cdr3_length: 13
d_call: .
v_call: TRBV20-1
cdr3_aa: CSASPSANYGYTF

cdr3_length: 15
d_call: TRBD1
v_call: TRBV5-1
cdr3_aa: CASSLTGTGENGYTF

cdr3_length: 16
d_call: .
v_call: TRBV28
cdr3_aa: CASSLVSVGLGYEQYF

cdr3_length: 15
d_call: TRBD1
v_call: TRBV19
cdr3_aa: CASSISGQGYSGYTF

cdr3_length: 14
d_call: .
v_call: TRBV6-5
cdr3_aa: CASSSTPGLSGYTF

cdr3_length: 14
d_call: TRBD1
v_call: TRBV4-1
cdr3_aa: CASSSRQGIYGYTF

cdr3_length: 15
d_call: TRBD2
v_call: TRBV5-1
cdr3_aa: CASSFGTSEYNEQFF